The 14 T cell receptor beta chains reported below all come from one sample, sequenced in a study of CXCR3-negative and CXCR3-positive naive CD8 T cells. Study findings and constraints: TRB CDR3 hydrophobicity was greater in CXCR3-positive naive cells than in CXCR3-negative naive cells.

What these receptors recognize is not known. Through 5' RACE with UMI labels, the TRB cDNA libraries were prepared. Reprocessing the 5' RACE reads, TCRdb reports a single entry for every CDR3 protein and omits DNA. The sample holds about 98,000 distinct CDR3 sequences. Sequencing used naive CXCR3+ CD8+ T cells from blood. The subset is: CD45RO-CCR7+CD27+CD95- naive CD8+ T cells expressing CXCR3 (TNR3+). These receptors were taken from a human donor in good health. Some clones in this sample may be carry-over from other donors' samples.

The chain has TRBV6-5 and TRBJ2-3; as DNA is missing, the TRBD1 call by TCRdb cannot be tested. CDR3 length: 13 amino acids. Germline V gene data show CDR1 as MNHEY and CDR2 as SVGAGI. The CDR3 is CASSYVGADTQYF.

This chain's CDR3 is CASTASGAAGEQYF. This chain links TRBV12-3 or TRBV12-4 with TRBJ2-7; no DNA is available, so the TRBD2 call from TCRdb remains unchecked. The CDR3 is 14 amino acids.

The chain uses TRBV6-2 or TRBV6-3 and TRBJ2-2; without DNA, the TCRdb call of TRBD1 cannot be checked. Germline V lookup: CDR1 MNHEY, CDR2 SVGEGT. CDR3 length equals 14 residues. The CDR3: CASSPGQTTGELFF.

The CDR3 loop is CASSLYMMGATEKLFF. V usage is TRBV28 and J usage is TRBJ1-4; TCRdb reports TRBD1, a call that lacks DNA to check it against. The germline gives CDR1 MDHEN, CDR2 SYDVKM. This CDR3 is built from 16 residues.

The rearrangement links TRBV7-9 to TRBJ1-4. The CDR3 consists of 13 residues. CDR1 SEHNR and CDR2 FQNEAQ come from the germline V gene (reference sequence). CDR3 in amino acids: CASRGTTNEKLFF.

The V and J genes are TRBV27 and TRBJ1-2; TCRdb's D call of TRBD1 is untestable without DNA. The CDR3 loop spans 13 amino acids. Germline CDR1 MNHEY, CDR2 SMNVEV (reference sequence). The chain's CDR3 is CASLPRQPYGYTF.

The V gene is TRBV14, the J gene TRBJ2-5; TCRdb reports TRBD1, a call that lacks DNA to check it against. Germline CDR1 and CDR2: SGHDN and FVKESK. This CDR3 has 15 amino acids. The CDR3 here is CASSQAAQEQETQYF.

The chain's CDR3 is CASSSYRNEQFF. V is TRBV6-2 or TRBV6-3 and J is TRBJ2-1; no DNA is available, so the TRBD1 call from TCRdb remains unchecked. The germline V gene has CDR1 MNHEY and CDR2 SVGEGT. The CDR3 extends over 12 amino acids.

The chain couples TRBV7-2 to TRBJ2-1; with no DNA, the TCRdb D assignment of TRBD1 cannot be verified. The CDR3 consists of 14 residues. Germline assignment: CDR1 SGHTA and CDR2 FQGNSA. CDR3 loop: CASSLLIRGNEQFF.

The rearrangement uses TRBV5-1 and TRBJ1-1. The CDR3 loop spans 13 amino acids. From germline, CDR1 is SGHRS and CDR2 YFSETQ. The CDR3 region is CASSSSWATEAFF.

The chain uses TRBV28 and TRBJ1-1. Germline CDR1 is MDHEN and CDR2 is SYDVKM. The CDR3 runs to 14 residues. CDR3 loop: CASSQAPMNTEAFF.

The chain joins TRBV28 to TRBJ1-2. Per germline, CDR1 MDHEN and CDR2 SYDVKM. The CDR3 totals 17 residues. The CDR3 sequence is CASSLNSASSYQYGYTF.

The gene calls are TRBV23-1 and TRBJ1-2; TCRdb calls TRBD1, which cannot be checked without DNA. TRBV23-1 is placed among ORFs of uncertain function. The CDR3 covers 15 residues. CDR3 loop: CASSPAGGFNYGYTF.

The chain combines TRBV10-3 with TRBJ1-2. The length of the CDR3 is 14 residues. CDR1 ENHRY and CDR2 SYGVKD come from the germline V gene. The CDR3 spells CAISEMKGLDGYTF.